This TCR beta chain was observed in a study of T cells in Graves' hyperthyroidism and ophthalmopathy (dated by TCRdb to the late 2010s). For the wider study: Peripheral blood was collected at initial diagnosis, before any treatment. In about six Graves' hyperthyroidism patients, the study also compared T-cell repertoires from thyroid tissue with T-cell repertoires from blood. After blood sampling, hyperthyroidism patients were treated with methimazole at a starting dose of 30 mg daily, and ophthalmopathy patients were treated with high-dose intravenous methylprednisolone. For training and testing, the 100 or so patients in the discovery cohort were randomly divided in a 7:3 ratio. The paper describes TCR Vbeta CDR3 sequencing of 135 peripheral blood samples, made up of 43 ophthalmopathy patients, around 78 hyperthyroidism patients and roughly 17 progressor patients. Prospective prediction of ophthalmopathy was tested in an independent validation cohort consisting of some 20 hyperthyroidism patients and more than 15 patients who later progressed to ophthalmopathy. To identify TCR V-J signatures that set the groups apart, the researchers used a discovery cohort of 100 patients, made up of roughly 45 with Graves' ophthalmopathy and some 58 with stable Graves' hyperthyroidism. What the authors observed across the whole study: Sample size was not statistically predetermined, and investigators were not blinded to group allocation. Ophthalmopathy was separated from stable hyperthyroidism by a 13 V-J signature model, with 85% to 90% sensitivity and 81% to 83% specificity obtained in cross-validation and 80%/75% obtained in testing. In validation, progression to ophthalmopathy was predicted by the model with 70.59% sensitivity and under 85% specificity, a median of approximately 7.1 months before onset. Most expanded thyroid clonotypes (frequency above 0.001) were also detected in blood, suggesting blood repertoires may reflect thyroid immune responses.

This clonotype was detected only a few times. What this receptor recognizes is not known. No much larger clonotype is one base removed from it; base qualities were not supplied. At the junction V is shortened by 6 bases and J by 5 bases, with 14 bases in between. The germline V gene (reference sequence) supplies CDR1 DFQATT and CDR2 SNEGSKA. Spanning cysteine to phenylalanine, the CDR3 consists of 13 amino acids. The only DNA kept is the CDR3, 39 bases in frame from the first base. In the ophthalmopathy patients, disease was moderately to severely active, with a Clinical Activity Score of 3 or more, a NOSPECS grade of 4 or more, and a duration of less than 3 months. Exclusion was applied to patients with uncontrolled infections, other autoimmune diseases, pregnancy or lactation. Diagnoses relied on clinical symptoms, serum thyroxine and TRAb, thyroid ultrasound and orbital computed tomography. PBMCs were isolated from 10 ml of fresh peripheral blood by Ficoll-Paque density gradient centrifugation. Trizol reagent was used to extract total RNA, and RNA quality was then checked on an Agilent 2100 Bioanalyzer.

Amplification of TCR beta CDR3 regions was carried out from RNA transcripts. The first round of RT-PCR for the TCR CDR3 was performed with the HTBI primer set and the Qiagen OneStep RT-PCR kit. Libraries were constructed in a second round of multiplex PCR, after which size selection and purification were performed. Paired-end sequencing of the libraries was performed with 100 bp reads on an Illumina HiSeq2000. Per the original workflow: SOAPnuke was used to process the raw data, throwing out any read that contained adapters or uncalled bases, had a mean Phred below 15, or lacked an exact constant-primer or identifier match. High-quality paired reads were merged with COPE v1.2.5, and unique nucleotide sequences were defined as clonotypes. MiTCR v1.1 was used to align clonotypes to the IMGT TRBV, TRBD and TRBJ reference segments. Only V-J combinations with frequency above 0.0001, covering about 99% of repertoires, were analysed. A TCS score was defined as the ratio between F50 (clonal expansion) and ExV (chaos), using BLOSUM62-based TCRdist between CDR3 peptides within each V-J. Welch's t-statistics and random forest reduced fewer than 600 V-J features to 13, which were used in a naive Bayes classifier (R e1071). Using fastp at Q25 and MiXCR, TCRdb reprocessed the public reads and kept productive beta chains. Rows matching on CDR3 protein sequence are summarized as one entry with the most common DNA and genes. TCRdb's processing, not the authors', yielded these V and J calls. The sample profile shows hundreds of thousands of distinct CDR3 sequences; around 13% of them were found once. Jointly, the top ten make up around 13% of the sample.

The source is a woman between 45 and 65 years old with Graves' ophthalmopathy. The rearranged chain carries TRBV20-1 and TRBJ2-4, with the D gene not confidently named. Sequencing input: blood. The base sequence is TGCAGTGCCCCCGACCATAAACAAAACATTCAGTACTTC. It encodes CSAPDHKQNIQYF.